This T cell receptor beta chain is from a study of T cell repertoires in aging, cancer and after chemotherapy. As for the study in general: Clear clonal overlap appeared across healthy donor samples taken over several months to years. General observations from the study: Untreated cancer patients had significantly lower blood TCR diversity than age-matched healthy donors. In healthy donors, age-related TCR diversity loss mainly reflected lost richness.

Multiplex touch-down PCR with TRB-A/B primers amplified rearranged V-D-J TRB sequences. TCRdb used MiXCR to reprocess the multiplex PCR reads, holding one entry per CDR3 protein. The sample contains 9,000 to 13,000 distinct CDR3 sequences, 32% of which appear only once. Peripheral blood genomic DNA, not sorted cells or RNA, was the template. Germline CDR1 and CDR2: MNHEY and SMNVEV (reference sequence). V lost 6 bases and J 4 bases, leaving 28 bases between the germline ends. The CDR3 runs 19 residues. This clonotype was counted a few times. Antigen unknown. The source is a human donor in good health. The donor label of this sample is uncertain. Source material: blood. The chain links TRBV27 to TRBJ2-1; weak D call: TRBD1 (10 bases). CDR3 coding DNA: TGTGCCAGCAGCTCTAGCGGGACAGGGGCCCCCGCGGGGTACAATGAGCAGTTCTTC. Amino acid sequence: CASSSSGTGAPAGYNEQFF.